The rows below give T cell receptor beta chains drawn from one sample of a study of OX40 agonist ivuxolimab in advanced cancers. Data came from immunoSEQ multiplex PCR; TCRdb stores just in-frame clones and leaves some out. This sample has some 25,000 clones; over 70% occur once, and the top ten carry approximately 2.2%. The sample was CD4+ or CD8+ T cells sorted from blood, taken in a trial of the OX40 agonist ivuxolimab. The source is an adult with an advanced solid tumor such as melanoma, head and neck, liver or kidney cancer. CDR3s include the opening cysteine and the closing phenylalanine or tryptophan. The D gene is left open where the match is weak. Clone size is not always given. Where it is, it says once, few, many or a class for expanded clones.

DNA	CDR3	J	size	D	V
TGTGCCAGCAGCCAACAGGGAGGGGAGACCCAGTACTTC	CASSQQGGETQYF	TRBJ2-5	few	NA	TRBV7-2
TGTGCCAGCAGCTTGAGATACGAGCAGTACTTC	CASSLRYEQYF	TRBJ2-7	NA	NA	TRBV7-2
TGTGCCAGCAGCAAAAAAGGGGGGACGGATTTGAACACTGAAGCTTTCTTT	CASSKKGGTDLNTEAFF	TRBJ1-1	NA	NA	TRBV21-1
TGTGCCAGCAGTGAGGTGGCCAACACCGGGGAGCTGTTTTTT	CASSEVANTGELFF	TRBJ2-2	NA	NA	TRBV6-4
TGTGCCAGCAGCTTAGGGGCAGGGAGCTCCTATAATTCACCCCTCCACTTT	CASSLGAGSSYNSPLHF	TRBJ1-6	NA	NA	TRBV7-9
TGTGCCAGCAGCCAGACTAGAAACCGTGAGCAGTTCTTC	CASSQTRNREQFF	TRBJ2-1	NA	NA	TRBV4-2
TGTGCCAGCAGCTTTTCGGGGGAGGAAAAACTGTTTTTT	CASSFSGEEKLFF	TRBJ1-4	NA	NA	TRBV7-2
TGTGCCAGCTCCTCGAGGGGACCGAACACTGAAGCTTTCTTT	CASSSRGPNTEAFF	TRBJ1-1	NA	NA	TRBV6-5
TGTGCCAGCAGCCCTACTACAGGGGCGCAGAGTGAGCAGTTCTTC	CASSPTTGAQSEQFF	TRBJ2-1	once	TRBD1	TRBV7-3
TGTGCCAGCAGAACCCAAGAGACCCAGTACTTC	CASRTQETQYF	TRBJ2-5	NA	NA	TRBV6-6
TGTGCCAGTAGTAGCCAAAACACCGGGGAGCTGTTTTTT	CASSSQNTGELFF	TRBJ2-2	NA	NA	TRBV19
TGTGCCAGCAGCTTAGGGCAGGGGGCTCAGCCCCAGCATTTT	CASSLGQGAQPQHF	TRBJ1-5	NA	TRBD1	TRBV7-2
TGTGCCAGCAGTTTAGGTTCTTGGGATACGCAGTATTTT	CASSLGSWDTQYF	TRBJ2-3	NA	NA	TRBV28
TGTGCCACCGAATCCGGACATTTCCAAGAGACCCAGTACTTC	CATESGHFQETQYF	TRBJ2-5	NA	NA	TRBV2
TGTGCCAGTAGTAAGTTACAGGGTAGGGAGACCCAGTACTTC	CASSKLQGRETQYF	TRBJ2-5	NA	NA	TRBV19